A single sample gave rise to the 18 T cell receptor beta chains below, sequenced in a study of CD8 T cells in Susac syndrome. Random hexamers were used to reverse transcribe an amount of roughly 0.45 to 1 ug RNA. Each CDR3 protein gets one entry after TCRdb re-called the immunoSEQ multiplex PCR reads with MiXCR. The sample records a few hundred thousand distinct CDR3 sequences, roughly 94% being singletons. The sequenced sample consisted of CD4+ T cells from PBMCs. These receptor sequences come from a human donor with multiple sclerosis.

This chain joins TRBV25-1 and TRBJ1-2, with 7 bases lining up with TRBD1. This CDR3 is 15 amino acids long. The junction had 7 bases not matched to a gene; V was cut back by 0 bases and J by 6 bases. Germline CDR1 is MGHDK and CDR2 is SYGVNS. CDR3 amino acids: CASSEYRDRANGYTF. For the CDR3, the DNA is TGTGCCAGCAGTGAATACAGGGACAGAGCGAATGGCTACACCTTC.

CDR3 protein: CASSLSAGGHNEQFF. CDR3 DNA sequence: TGTGCCAGCAGTTTATCAGCGGGGGGGCACAATGAGCAGTTCTTC. The chain uses TRBV12-3 or TRBV12-4 and TRBJ2-1; 10 bases match TRBD2. V dropped 2 bases and J dropped 5; count of bases not matched to a gene: 3. The CDR3 spans 15 residues.

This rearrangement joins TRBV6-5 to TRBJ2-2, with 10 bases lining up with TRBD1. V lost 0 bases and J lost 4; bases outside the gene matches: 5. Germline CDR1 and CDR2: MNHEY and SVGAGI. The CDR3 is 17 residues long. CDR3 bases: TGTGCCAGCAGTTACTCGATAGGGACAGGGGCCACCGGGGAGCTGTTTTTT. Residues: CASSYSIGTGATGELFF.

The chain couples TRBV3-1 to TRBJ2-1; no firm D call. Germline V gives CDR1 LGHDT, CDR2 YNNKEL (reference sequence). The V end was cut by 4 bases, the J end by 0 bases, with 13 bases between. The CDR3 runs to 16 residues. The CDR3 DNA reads TGTGCCAGCAGCCCAGGACCCGGAAGCTCCTACAATGAGCAGTTCTTC. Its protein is CASSPGPGSSYNEQFF.

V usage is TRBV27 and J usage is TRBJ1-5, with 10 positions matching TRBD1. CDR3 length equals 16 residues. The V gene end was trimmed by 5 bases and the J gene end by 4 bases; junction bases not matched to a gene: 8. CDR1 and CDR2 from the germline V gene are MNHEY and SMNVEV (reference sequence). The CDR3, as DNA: TGTGCCAGCAGTCCACTCCAGGGACAGGGGAATCAGCCCCAGCATTTT. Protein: CASSPLQGQGNQPQHF.

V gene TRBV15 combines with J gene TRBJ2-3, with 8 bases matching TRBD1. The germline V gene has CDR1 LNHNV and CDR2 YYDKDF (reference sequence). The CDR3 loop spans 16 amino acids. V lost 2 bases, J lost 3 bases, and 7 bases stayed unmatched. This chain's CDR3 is CATSRWGTGGTDTQYF. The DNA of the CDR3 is TGTGCCACCAGCAGATGGGGAACAGGGGGAACAGATACGCAGTATTTT.

The CDR3 spells CASSVGQGRGSGYTF. In nucleotides, the CDR3 is TGTGCCAGCAGCGTAGGGCAGGGGAGAGGTTCTGGCTACACCTTC. The V and J genes are TRBV9 and TRBJ1-2, with D tentatively TRBD1 (6 bases). Trimming removed 0 bases at V and 7 bases at J, with 16 bases between. Germline V gene data show CDR1 as SGDLS and CDR2 as YYNGEE. The CDR3 loop spans 15 amino acids.

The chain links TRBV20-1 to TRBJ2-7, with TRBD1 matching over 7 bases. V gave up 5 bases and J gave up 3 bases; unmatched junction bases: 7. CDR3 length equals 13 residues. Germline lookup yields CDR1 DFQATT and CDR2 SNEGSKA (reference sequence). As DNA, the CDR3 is TGCAGTGCTCGAGGGGACAGCAACTACGAGCAGTACTTC. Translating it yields CSARGDSNYEQYF.

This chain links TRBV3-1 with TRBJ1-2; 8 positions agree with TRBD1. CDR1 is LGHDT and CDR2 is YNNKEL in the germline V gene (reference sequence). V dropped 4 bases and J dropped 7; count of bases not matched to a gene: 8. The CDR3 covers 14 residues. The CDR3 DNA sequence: TGTGCCAGCAGCCGCCCCCAGGGGGCCGGTGGCTACACCTTC. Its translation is CASSRPQGAGGYTF.

Here the CDR3 reads CSVSESGQGYTF. The CDR3 nucleotides read TGCAGCGTTTCCGAGTCAGGGCAAGGCTACACCTTC. The chain recombines TRBV29-1 with TRBJ1-2; weak D call: TRBD1 (5 bases). This CDR3 has 12 amino acids. Germline CDR1 SQVTM, CDR2 ANQGSEA. Trimming removed 5 bases from V and 8 bases from J, with 15 bases in between.

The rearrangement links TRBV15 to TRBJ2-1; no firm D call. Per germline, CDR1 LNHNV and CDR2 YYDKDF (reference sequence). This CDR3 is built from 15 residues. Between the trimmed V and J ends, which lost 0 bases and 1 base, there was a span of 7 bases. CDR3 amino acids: CATSRDTNSYNEQFF. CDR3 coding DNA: TGTGCCACCAGCAGAGATACGAATTCCTACAATGAGCAGTTCTTC.

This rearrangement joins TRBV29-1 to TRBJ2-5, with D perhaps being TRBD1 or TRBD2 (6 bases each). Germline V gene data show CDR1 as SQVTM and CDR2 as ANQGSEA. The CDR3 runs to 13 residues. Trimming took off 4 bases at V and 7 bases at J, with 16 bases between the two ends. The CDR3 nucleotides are TGCAGCGTTGTCACCGGGGGCGCGTGGACCCAGTACTTC. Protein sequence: CSVVTGGAWTQYF.

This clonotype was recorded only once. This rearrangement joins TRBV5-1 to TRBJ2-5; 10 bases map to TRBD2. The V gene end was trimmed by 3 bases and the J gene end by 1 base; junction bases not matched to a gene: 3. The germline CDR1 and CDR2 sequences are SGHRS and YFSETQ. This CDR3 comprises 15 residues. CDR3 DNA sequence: TGCGCCAGCAGCTGGACTAGCGGACCCCAAGAGACCCAGTACTTC. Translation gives CASSWTSGPQETQYF.

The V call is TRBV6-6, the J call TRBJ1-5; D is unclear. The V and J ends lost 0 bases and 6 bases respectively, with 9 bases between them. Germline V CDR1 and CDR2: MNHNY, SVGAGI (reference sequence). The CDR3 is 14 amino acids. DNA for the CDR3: TGTGCCAGCAGTTACTCCCCCTTGGGTCAGCCCCAGCATTTT. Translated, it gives CASSYSPLGQPQHF.

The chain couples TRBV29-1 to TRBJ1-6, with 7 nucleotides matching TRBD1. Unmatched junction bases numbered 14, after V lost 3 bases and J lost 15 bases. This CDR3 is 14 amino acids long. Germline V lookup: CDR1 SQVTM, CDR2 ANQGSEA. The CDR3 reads CSVDGVWARGNLHF. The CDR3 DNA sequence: TGCAGCGTTGACGGGGTATGGGCCAGGGGGAACCTCCACTTT.

The CDR3 nucleotides read TGTGCCACCACCAAGGGACCCACAGATACGCAGTATTTT. Translated: CATTKGPTDTQYF. V usage is TRBV15 and J usage is TRBJ2-3; D is possibly TRBD1 or TRBD2 (5 bases each). The CDR3 consists of 13 residues. Trimming shortened V by 7 bases and J by 2 bases, and 10 bases separated the two germline ends. Germline assignment: CDR1 LNHNV and CDR2 YYDKDF (reference sequence). Full variable domain (remainder filled in from reference TRBV15 and TRBJ2-3): DAMVIQNPRYQVTQFGKPVTLSCSQTLNHNVMYWYQQKSSQAPKLLFHYYDKDFNNEADTPDNFQSRRPNTSFCFLDIRSPGLGDTAMYLCATTKGPTDTQYFGPGTRLTVL.

This chain's CDR3 is CSVASDHNEQFF. The DNA of the CDR3 is TGCAGCGTCGCCAGCGATCACAATGAGCAGTTCTTC. This rearrangement joins TRBV29-1 to TRBJ2-1, with D hard to call. There are 12 residues in the CDR3. Germline V lookup: CDR1 SQVTM, CDR2 ANQGSEA. V gave up 6 bases and J gave up 5 bases, with 11 bases separating them.

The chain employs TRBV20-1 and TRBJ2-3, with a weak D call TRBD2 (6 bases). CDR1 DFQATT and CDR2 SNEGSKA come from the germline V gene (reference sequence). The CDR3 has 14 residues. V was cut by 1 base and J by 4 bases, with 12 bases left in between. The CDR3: CSARVGTLADTQYF. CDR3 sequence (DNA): TGCAGTGCTAGAGTCGGGACTCTGGCAGATACGCAGTATTTT.